The next 24 T cell receptor beta chains were all read from a single sample in a study of shared clonotypes between healthy human individuals. Sequenced by immunoSEQ multiplex PCR; TCRdb stores in-frame clones only, minus some. The table includes more than 500,000 clones, 95% to 96% detected once. The sample comprised naive CD4+ T cells sorted from blood. This sample's subset: CD45RA+ positively selected. All receptors derive from a woman aged 30 to 39 in good health.

The chain uses TRBV28 and TRBJ1-2; TRBD1 matches at 8 bases. Losses at the gene ends were 1 base for V and 9 bases for J; bases not matched to a gene: 10. Germline V gene sequence: CDR1 MDHEN, CDR2 SYDVKM. The CDR3 extends over 15 amino acids. The CDR3 DNA reads TGTGCCAGCAGTTTATCCTGGGACAGGTGGAGGAGCTACACCTTC. This codes for CASSLSWDRWRSYTF.

The rearrangement joins TRBV4-1 to TRBJ1-4; D remains ambiguous. The V and J ends lost 5 bases and 7 bases respectively, with 11 bases between them. The V gene's germline CDR1 is MGHRA and CDR2 YSYEKL. The CDR3 consists of 13 residues. The CDR3 is CASSNQVTEKLFF. DNA for the CDR3: TGCGCCAGCAGCAACCAGGTGACTGAAAAACTGTTTTTT.

J is TRBJ1-3 and V is TRBV5-1, with a tentative D call TRBD1 (6 bases). V was clipped by 4 bases and J by 0 bases, with 17 bases between them. The CDR3 is 17 amino acids. Germline CDR1 and CDR2: SGHRS and YFSETQ. The CDR3 nucleotides read TGCGCCAGCAGCCCTAACGACAGGCTGTTCTCTGGAAACACCATATATTTT. It translates to CASSPNDRLFSGNTIYF. Looking up the rest from reference TRBV5-1 and TRBJ1-3 gives the full variable domain: KAGVTQTPRYLIKTRGQQVTLSCSPISGHRSVSWYQQTPGQGLQFLFEYFSETQRNKGNFPGRFSGRQFSNSRSEMNVSTLELGDSALYLCASSPNDRLFSGNTIYFGEGSWLTVV.

The gene calls are TRBV28 and TRBJ1-2, with D hard to call. The length of the CDR3 is 14 residues. CDR1 MDHEN and CDR2 SYDVKM come from the germline V gene. Trimming removed 6 bases at V and 1 base at J, with 12 bases between. CDR3 amino acids: CASSSPRSNYGYTF. The CDR3 DNA sequence: TGTGCCAGCAGCTCCCCCCGCAGTAACTATGGCTACACCTTC.

DNA of the CDR3: TGTGCCAGCAGTTACTGGGGGCAGGGATTGGAGACCCAGTACTTC. This encodes CASSYWGQGLETQYF. The V gene is TRBV6-5, the J gene TRBJ2-5; TRBD1 is a possible D gene (6 bases). CDR3 size: 15 residues. V was cut by 1 base and J by 5 bases, with 14 bases left in between. Germline CDR1 and CDR2: MNHEY and SVGAGI.

The gene calls are TRBV2 and TRBJ2-7; the D gene is possibly TRBD1 (5 bases). Germline V lookup: CDR1 SNHLY, CDR2 FYNNEI. V lost 5 bases and J 1 base, leaving 18 bases between the germline ends. CDR3 size: 16 residues. For the CDR3, the DNA is TGTGCCAGCAGTCGCGGCCAGGGAATATCATCCTACGAGCAGTACTTC. This sequence encodes CASSRGQGISSYEQYF.

This sequence joins TRBV19 and TRBJ2-7, with 15 bases matching TRBD2. This CDR3 region has 16 residues. V lost 4 bases to trimming and J lost 7 bases; unmatched junction nucleotides: 8. Germline lookup yields CDR1 LNHDA and CDR2 SQIVND (reference sequence). The CDR3 loop reads CASSTGLAGGPREQYF. The CDR3 region has the DNA TGTGCCAGTAGTACTGGACTAGCGGGAGGGCCGAGAGAGCAGTACTTC.

This clone was observed a few times. The rearrangement joins TRBV5-1 to TRBJ2-1, with 8 bases aligning to TRBD2. There are 16 residues in the CDR3. V shed 4 bases and J 4 bases; nucleotides not matched to a gene: 10. Germline V gene sequence: CDR1 SGHRS, CDR2 YFSETQ. The CDR3 here is CASSLREREKYNEQFF. The CDR3 region has the DNA TGCGCCAGCAGCCTGAGAGAGCGGGAGAAGTACAATGAGCAGTTCTTC. The whole variable domain, remainder taken from reference TRBV5-1 and TRBJ2-1, is KAGVTQTPRYLIKTRGQQVTLSCSPISGHRSVSWYQQTPGQGLQFLFEYFSETQRNKGNFPGRFSGRQFSNSRSEMNVSTLELGDSALYLCASSLREREKYNEQFFGPGTRLTVL.

V and J are TRBV2 and TRBJ2-6, with unresolved D. This CDR3 is 13 amino acids long. CDR1 is SNHLY and CDR2 is FYNNEI in the germline V gene. Trimming stripped 8 bases from V and 0 bases from J, with 5 bases between. CDR3 region: CASGHSGANVLTF. CDR3 nucleotides: TGTGCCAGCGGCCACTCTGGGGCCAACGTCCTGACTTTC. The full variable domain, its missing parts supplied by reference TRBV2 and TRBJ2-6, is EPEVTQTPSHQVTQMGQEVILRCVPISNHLYFYWYRQILGQKVEFLVSFYNNEISEKSEIFDDQFSVERPDGSNFTLKIRSTKLEDSAMYFCASGHSGANVLTFGAGSRLTVL.

The V call is TRBV5-1, the J call TRBJ2-7; 8 bases match TRBD1. Germline assignment: CDR1 SGHRS and CDR2 YFSETQ. Trimming removed 8 bases from V and 4 bases from J; junction bases left unmatched: 8. The CDR3 runs to 13 residues. In DNA form, the CDR3 reads TGCGCCAGTGAGACAGGGGCCCTTTACGAGCAGTACTTC. Encoded protein: CASETGALYEQYF.

V is TRBV28 and J is TRBJ2-2; D is perhaps TRBD1 (6 bases). CDR1 is MDHEN and CDR2 is SYDVKM in the germline V gene. The ends were cut back, 4 bases at V and 6 bases at J, with 6 bases in the middle. The CDR3 covers 12 residues. CDR3 loop: CASSSGAGELFF. The CDR3 region has the DNA TGTGCCAGCAGTTCAGGGGCCGGGGAGCTGTTTTTT.

This chain links TRBV28 with TRBJ2-5, with TRBD2 matching 7 bases. The CDR3 has 14 residues. Germline values: CDR1 MDHEN, CDR2 SYDVKM. V lost 5 bases, J lost 3 bases, and 6 bases stayed unmatched. In DNA form, the CDR3 reads TGTGCCAGCAGTCTCCCCGGGACTAAAGAGACCCAGTACTTC. This gives the protein CASSLPGTKETQYF.

This clone was counted a few times. The chain carries TRBV7-8 and TRBJ2-7, with D hard to call. Trimming removed 4 bases at V and 2 bases at J, with 3 bases between. The V gene's germline CDR1 is SGHVS and CDR2 FQNEAQ. The length of the CDR3 is 11 residues. The CDR3: CASSSPYEQYF. CDR3 nucleotides: TGTGCCAGCAGCTCGCCCTACGAGCAGTACTTC.

The chain couples TRBV7-8 to TRBJ1-3, with D hard to call. Trimming cost V 1 base and J 4 bases, with 8 bases left between them. Germline CDR1 and CDR2: SGHVS and FQNEAQ. The CDR3 covers 14 residues. CDR3 residues: CASSLELAGNTIYF. The CDR3 DNA is TGTGCCAGCAGCTTAGAATTGGCCGGAAACACCATATATTTT.

The gene calls are TRBV7-8 and TRBJ2-1, with 9 bases lining up with TRBD1. The V segment lost 5 bases and the J segment 0 bases; nucleotides outside the gene matches: 17. CDR1 SGHVS and CDR2 FQNEAQ come from the germline V gene. The CDR3 totals 20 residues. The CDR3 nucleotides are TGTGCCAGCAGCCGCATAAAGGGACAGGGCGTTAAAGGCTCCTACAATGAGCAGTTCTTC. Protein product: CASSRIKGQGVKGSYNEQFF.

The chain combines TRBV2 with TRBJ1-5, with D possibly TRBD1 on 5 matching bases. The germline V gene encodes CDR1 SNHLY and CDR2 FYNNEI. The CDR3 has 14 amino acids. Trimming took off 8 bases at V and 4 bases at J, with 15 bases between the two ends. CDR3 in DNA: TGTGCCAGCTGCGACGCGGGGGTTAATCAGCCCCAGCATTTT. Protein sequence: CASCDAGVNQPQHF. Looking up the rest from reference TRBV2 and TRBJ1-5 gives the full variable domain: EPEVTQTPSHQVTQMGQEVILRCVPISNHLYFYWYRQILGQKVEFLVSFYNNEISEKSEIFDDQFSVERPDGSNFTLKIRSTKLEDSAMYFCASCDAGVNQPQHFGDGTRLSIL.

The rearrangement joins TRBV5-6 to TRBJ1-2; D may be TRBD1 (6 bases). The CDR3 has 13 residues. Germline V gene lookup returns CDR1 SGHDT and CDR2 YYEEEE. Trimming removed 4 bases at V and 4 bases at J, with 11 bases between. The CDR3 region is CASSAGAAYGYTF. The CDR3 DNA reads TGTGCCAGCAGCGCAGGGGCGGCCTATGGCTACACCTTC.

CDR3 region: CASSVEPGGGDTQYF. The CDR3 nucleotides are TGTGCCAGCAGCGTAGAACCCGGGGGCGGGGATACGCAGTATTTT. The chain links TRBV9 to TRBJ2-3; D possibly matches TRBD1 or TRBD2 (6 bases each). V was pared by 0 bases and J by 6 bases, with 14 bases between. Per the germline V gene, CDR1 is SGDLS and CDR2 is YYNGEE. This CDR3 comprises 15 residues.

A remark on this clone: A read error may produce the germline difference seen at one junction end. V and J are TRBV28 and TRBJ1-6; D may be TRBD1 (5 bases). The germline V gene has CDR1 MDHEN and CDR2 SYDVKM. The length of the CDR3 is 18 residues. The CDR3 is CASSPGTSGSSYNSPLHF. CDR3 coding DNA: TGTGCCAGCAGTCCAGGGACTTCTGGGAGCTCCTATAATTCGCCCCTCCACTTT.

As DNA, the CDR3 is TGTGCCAGCAGGGGACAGGGTGGGGAGACCCAGTACTTC. It codes for CASRGQGGETQYF. The V and J genes are TRBV28 and TRBJ2-5; the match to TRBD1 covers 9 bases. The CDR3 loop spans 13 amino acids. V dropped 6 bases and J dropped 5; count of bases not matched to a gene: 4. Looked up from germline, CDR1 is MDHEN and CDR2 is SYDVKM. The whole variable domain, filled in from reference TRBV28 and TRBJ2-5, reads DVKVTQSSRYLVKRTGEKVFLECVQDMDHENMFWYRQDPGLGLRLIYFSYDVKMKEKGDIPEGYSVSREKKERFSLILESASTNQTSMYLCASRGQGGETQYFGPGTRLLVL.

The V call is TRBV5-4, the J call TRBJ2-3; a weak D match, TRBD2 (5 bases). The length of the CDR3 is 17 residues. Germline V CDR1 and CDR2: SGHNT, YYREEE (reference sequence). Trimming took off 0 bases at V and 0 bases at J, with 14 bases between the two ends. The CDR3 nucleotides read TGTGCCAGCAGCTTGGAGACAAGCTGGACTAGCACAGATACGCAGTATTTT. This gives the protein CASSLETSWTSTDTQYF. Full variable domain (remainder filled in from reference TRBV5-4 and TRBJ2-3): ETGVTQSPTHLIKTRGQQVTLRCSSQSGHNTVSWYQQALGQGPQFIFQYYREEENGRGNFPPRFSGLQFPNYSSELNVNALELDDSALYLCASSLETSWTSTDTQYFGPGTRLTVL.

The rearrangement joins TRBV5-8 to TRBJ2-1, with 14 bases lining up with TRBD2. Germline CDR1 and CDR2: SGHTS and YDEGEE. Losses at the gene ends were 5 bases for V and 9 bases for J; bases not matched to a gene: 4. The CDR3 contains 14 residues. The chain's CDR3 is CASRRGTSGSEQFF. For the CDR3, the DNA is TGTGCCAGCAGACGGGGGACTAGCGGGAGTGAGCAGTTCTTC.

This sequence joins TRBV6-5 and TRBJ1-1; D may be TRBD1 (6 bases). Looked up from germline, CDR1 is MNHEY and CDR2 is SVGAGI. CDR3 length equals 15 residues. Trimming pared 6 bases from V and 4 bases from J, leaving 18 bases between. The CDR3 DNA reads as TGTGCCAGCAGCCGCCTTGGCCCCAGGGGCACTGAAGCTTTCTTT. Translation: CASSRLGPRGTEAFF.

This chain joins TRBV5-6 and TRBJ2-7; no clear D. CDR3 length: 14 residues. Germline CDR1 is SGHDT and CDR2 is YYEEEE. Trimming left V 0 bases short and J 6 bases short, with 13 bases between. CDR3 DNA sequence: TGTGCCAGCAGCTTGGGCGGACGGGTGGGCGAGCAGTACTTC. Protein sequence: CASSLGGRVGEQYF.